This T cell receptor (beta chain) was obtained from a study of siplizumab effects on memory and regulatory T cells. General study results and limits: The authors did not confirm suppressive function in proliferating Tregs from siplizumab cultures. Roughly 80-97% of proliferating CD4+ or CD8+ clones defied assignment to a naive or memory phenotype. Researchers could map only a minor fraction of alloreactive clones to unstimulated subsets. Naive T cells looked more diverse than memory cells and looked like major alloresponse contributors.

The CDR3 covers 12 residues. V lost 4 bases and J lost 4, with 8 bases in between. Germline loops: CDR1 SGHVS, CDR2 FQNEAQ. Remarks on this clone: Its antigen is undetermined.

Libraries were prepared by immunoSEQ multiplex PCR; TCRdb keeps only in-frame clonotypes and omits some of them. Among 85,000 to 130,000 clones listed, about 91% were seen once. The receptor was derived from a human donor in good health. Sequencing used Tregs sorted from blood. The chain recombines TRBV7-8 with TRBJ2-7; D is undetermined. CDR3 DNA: TGTGCCAGCAGCTACGGAATTTACGAGCAGTACTTC. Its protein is CASSYGIYEQYF.